This TCR beta chain was retrieved from a study of blood T cell repertoires in COVID-19. About the research overall: From T cells, B-cell-depleted T cells, or PBMCs came the material, which was cDNA or gDNA.

In terms of age and location, participants ranged from roughly 18 to 90 years and lived in around 22 US areas. Cohorts were determined from participant-reported clinical history. Original handling: Reference gene primer amplification in the assay estimated nucleated cell counts. Generated by immunoSEQ multiplex PCR, the TCRdb table keeps only in-frame clones and is missing some. V and J calls and clone size are those listed in that table; D and trimming were worked out from the DNA. Counted here are some 200,000 clones, roughly 85% occurring once; the ten biggest clones make up more than 3.5%. CDR3 length equals 15 residues. V was pared by 4 bases and J by 7 bases, with 19 bases between. Germline CDR1 and CDR2: LGHNA and YSLEER.

The V call is TRBV4-3, the J call TRBJ1-1; D is perhaps TRBD1 (5 bases). This TCR was sampled from a woman aged 40 to 55 with acute COVID-19. Material for sequencing was PBMCs or T cells enriched from blood (not recorded which). CDR3 protein: CASSLKSQAGNEAFF. The CDR3 DNA is TGCGCCAGCAGCCTAAAATCACAGGCAGGCAATGAAGCTTTCTTT.